Presented here are 30 T cell receptor beta chains from one specimen sequenced in a study of blood T cells in healthy people across ages. Then a second PCR, running about 6 to 11 cycles, was carried out with a sample-barcoded 5' primer and a J-beta primer mix. In TCRdb, the 5' RACE reads were re-called with MiXCR into one record per CDR3 protein. The table records about 1.8 million distinct CDR3 sequences, around 50% of them present only once. The source material was blood. Receptors originate from a woman between 35 and 50 years old in good health.

The CDR3 is CASSYSAAGSYNEQFF. The DNA of the CDR3 is TGTGCCAGCAGTTATAGTGCAGCAGGCTCCTACAATGAGCAGTTCTTC. V gene TRBV6-5 combines with J gene TRBJ2-1; no clear D gene. This CDR3 contains 16 residues. The ends were cut back, 3 bases at V and 0 bases at J, with 12 bases in the middle. Germline values: CDR1 MNHEY, CDR2 SVGAGI.

A single count supports this clonotype. V usage is TRBV2 and J usage is TRBJ2-7; 13 nucleotides line up with TRBD2. V dropped 7 bases and J dropped 2; count of bases not matched to a gene: 17. The CDR3 is made up of 19 amino acids. Germline V gene sequence: CDR1 SNHLY, CDR2 FYNNEI. The CDR3 DNA reads as TGTGCCAGCACCCTCCGGGGACGGACTAGCGGGGGCGGGACCTACGAGCAGTACTTC. Translated, it gives CASTLRGRTSGGGTYEQYF.

This chain connects TRBV20-1 to TRBJ2-1; perhaps TRBD1 as D (6 bases). This CDR3 is 15 amino acids long. The V and J ends lost 3 bases and 4 bases respectively, with 16 bases between them. Per the germline V gene, CDR1 is DFQATT and CDR2 is SNEGSKA (reference sequence). The CDR3 region has the DNA TGCAGTGCTAGGTACGACAGGCTGCCTTACAATGAGCAGTTCTTC. This gives the protein CSARYDRLPYNEQFF.

This rearrangement joins TRBV6-5 to TRBJ1-2; TRBD1 matches at 8 bases. The CDR3 totals 11 residues. Looked up from germline, CDR1 is MNHEY and CDR2 is SVGAGI. V lost 6 bases, J lost 8 bases, and 2 bases stayed unmatched. CDR3 sequence (DNA): TGTGCCAGCAGATCAGGGGGCGGCTACACCTTC. Protein sequence: CASRSGGGYTF.

The chain uses TRBV6-2 or TRBV6-3 and TRBJ2-3; maybe TRBD2 (5 bases). The CDR3 is made up of 15 amino acids. Germline loops: CDR1 MNHEY, CDR2 SVGEGT. Deletions cut 6 bases from V and 1 base from J, with 14 bases between. The CDR3 reads CASSSFGGRTDTQYF. In DNA form, the CDR3 reads TGTGCCAGCAGCTCCTTTGGAGGTCGCACAGATACGCAGTATTTT.

The J gene is TRBJ2-4, the V gene TRBV20-1, with a weak D call TRBD2 (7 bases). The end of the DNA aligns better with TRBJ2-5, so the J call may be wrong. The germline CDR1 and CDR2 sequences are DFQATT and SNEGSKA (reference sequence). The CDR3 is 15 residues long. The CDR3 is CSASPRGAYQETQYF. The CDR3 DNA reads TGCAGTGCTTCTCCCCGGGGGGCCTACCAAGAGACCCAGTACTTC.

The rearrangement joins TRBV6-6 to TRBJ2-4; tentative D call: TRBD1 (6 bases). The CDR3 has 17 residues. Germline V gene sequence: CDR1 MNHNY, CDR2 SVGAGI (reference sequence). Trimming pared 7 bases from V and 0 bases from J, leaving 19 bases between. As DNA, the CDR3 is TGTGCCAGCACTATCACTGTGGGGGCAGTAGCCAAAAACATTCAGTACTTC. This translates into CASTITVGAVAKNIQYF.

V and J are TRBV28 and TRBJ2-4; D is perhaps TRBD1 (6 bases). The V end lost 4 bases, the J end lost 3 bases, and 10 bases lay between the germline ends. Germline V gene lookup returns CDR1 MDHEN and CDR2 SYDVKM. The CDR3 totals 14 residues. CDR3 residues: CASSSKTGKNIQYF. DNA of the CDR3: TGTGCCAGCAGTTCAAAGACAGGCAAAAACATTCAGTACTTC.

This clonotype was seen just once. The genes are TRBV29-1 and TRBJ2-3; TRBD2 might be the D (5 bases). The CDR3 has 16 amino acids. Germline V lookup: CDR1 SQVTM, CDR2 ANQGSEA. Trimming shortened V by 7 bases and J by 2 bases, and 22 bases separated the two germline ends. The CDR3 sequence is CSAAGERTSFTDTQYF. CDR3 coding DNA: TGCAGCGCGGCCGGAGAGCGGACGTCTTTCACAGATACGCAGTATTTT.

This clonotype has more than one count but fewer than ten. The CDR3 region is CASSLERGSNYGYTF. The CDR3 region has the DNA TGTGCCAGCAGCCTGGAGCGGGGGAGTAACTATGGCTACACCTTC. The rearrangement uses TRBV6-6 and TRBJ1-2; D might be TRBD1 (5 bases). From germline, CDR1 is MNHNY and CDR2 SVGAGI (reference sequence). The CDR3 sequence is 15 residues long. V was clipped by 6 bases and J by 1 base, with 15 bases between them.

The J gene is TRBJ2-4, the V gene TRBV4-3; a weak D match, TRBD2 (6 bases). V was cut by 3 bases and J by 2 bases, with 11 bases left in between. The CDR3 length is 15 residues. Germline-derived CDR1 and CDR2 are LGHNA and YSLEER. The CDR3 nucleotides read TGCGCCAGCAGCCACGTAGCGGAACCCAAAAACATTCAGTACTTC. Its translation: CASSHVAEPKNIQYF.

This clonotype was detected a few times. The J gene is TRBJ2-1, the V gene TRBV20-1; TRBD2 might be the D (5 bases). Deletions cut 5 bases from V and 2 bases from J, with 13 bases between. CDR3 length: 14 residues. Germline values: CDR1 DFQATT, CDR2 SNEGSKA (reference sequence). The CDR3 DNA is TGCAGTGCTTCTCCGGGGAGAGCCTACAATGAGCAGTTCTTC. Amino acid sequence: CSASPGRAYNEQFF.

This clonotype has just a few counts. J is TRBJ2-1 and V is TRBV7-9; D ambiguous. V shed 4 bases and J shed 13 bases, with 14 bases lying between them. Germline CDR1 SEHNR, CDR2 FQNEAQ (reference sequence). CDR3 length equals 12 residues. The CDR3 region is CASSWTSPNQFF. Here the CDR3 DNA reads TGTGCCAGCAGCTGGACGTCGCCCAACCAGTTCTTC.

The chain is built from TRBV12-3 or TRBV12-4 and TRBJ2-7; D not certain. V lost 2 bases and J lost 7, with 12 bases in between. The CDR3 has 13 amino acids. The CDR3 bases are TGTGCCAGCAGTTTAAGGACGAGCAATGAGCAGTACTTC. Translating gives CASSLRTSNEQYF.

The rearrangement uses TRBV2 and TRBJ2-3; 7 bases align to TRBD1. The trim removed 10 bases at V and 5 bases at J, leaving 9 bases unmatched. The CDR3 is 13 amino acids. CDR1 is SNHLY and CDR2 is FYNNEI in the germline V gene. The CDR3 region has the DNA TGTGCCACGGGACAGTACTACAGAGATACGCAGTATTTT. It yields the protein CATGQYYRDTQYF.

The rearrangement links TRBV4-2 to TRBJ1-4, with D perhaps matching TRBD1 (5 bases). CDR1 LGHNA and CDR2 YNFKEQ come from the germline V gene. V lost 1 base to trimming and J lost 7 bases, with 13 bases between them. This CDR3 comprises 15 residues. The CDR3 coding sequence is TGTGCCAGCAGCCAAGGGGGGGACGGGACTGAAAAACTGTTTTTT. Its translation: CASSQGGDGTEKLFF.

This clonotype occurred a few times. This chain links TRBV20-1 with TRBJ1-1; D unresolved. Germline lookup yields CDR1 DFQATT and CDR2 SNEGSKA (reference sequence). The CDR3 covers 13 residues. Trimming stripped 7 bases from V and 0 bases from J, with 12 bases between. The CDR3 is CSVDGRLNTEAFF. In nucleotides, the CDR3 is TGCAGTGTCGACGGCAGATTGAACACTGAAGCTTTCTTT.

This clonotype was detected only a few times. The gene calls are TRBV7-2 and TRBJ2-6; D ambiguous. Germline assignment: CDR1 SGHTA and CDR2 FQGNSA. This CDR3 contains 18 residues. Between the trimmed V and J ends, which lost 2 bases and 0 bases, there was a span of 14 bases. The CDR3 region is CASSLRQVFSSGANVLTF. The CDR3 DNA reads TGTGCCAGCAGCTTACGGCAGGTCTTTTCCTCTGGGGCCAACGTCCTGACTTTC. Complete variable domain (other parts from reference TRBV7-2 and TRBJ2-6): GAGVSQSPSNKVTEKGKDVELRCDPISGHTALYWYRQSLGQGLEFLIYFQGNSAPDKSGLPSDRFSAERTGGSVSTLTIQRTQQEDSAVYLCASSLRQVFSSGANVLTFGAGSRLTVL.

This clonotype has only a few counts. The chain employs TRBV3-1 and TRBJ2-7, with 10 bases identical to TRBD2. The CDR3 runs to 16 residues. The J segment lost 2 bases and the V segment lost 1 base, leaving 5 bases of the junction unmatched. The germline V gene encodes CDR1 LGHDT and CDR2 YNNKEL (reference sequence). CDR3 sequence: CASSQGLAGEPYEQYF. Written as DNA, the CDR3 is TGTGCCAGCAGCCAAGGCCTAGCGGGGGAACCCTACGAGCAGTACTTC.

This chain connects TRBV15 to TRBJ2-7; TRBD2 matches 8 bases. The DNA end favors TRBJ2-5, so the J call may be wrong. The CDR3 sequence is 15 residues long. The germline V gene has CDR1 LNHNV and CDR2 YYDKDF (reference sequence). The CDR3 region is CATSRDFGTSGTQYF. CDR3 bases: TGTGCCACCAGCAGAGATTTTGGGACTAGTGGGACCCAGTACTTC.

This clonotype was seen more than once but under ten times. The gene calls are TRBV28 and TRBJ2-5; the D gene is possibly TRBD2 (5 bases). Germline CDR1 MDHEN, CDR2 SYDVKM. The CDR3 totals 12 residues. With 5 bases removed from V and 9 bases from J, the gap between germline ends came to 13 bases. CDR3: CASSDTRAAQYF. For the CDR3, the DNA is TGTGCCAGCAGTGATACGAGAGCGGCCCAGTACTTC.

The rearrangement uses TRBV4-3 and TRBJ2-7, with D maybe TRBD1 (6 bases). Trimming pared 1 base from V and 2 bases from J, leaving 15 bases between. CDR1 LGHNA and CDR2 YSLEER come from the germline V gene. The CDR3 spans 16 residues. CDR3 nucleotides: TGCGCCAGCAGCCAAGTATCAGGACAGAGGGCCTACGAGCAGTACTTC. Translated, it gives CASSQVSGQRAYEQYF.

This sequence joins TRBV7-9 and TRBJ1-2; D unclear. The CDR3 sequence is 15 residues long. Trimming left V 5 bases short and J 8 bases short, with 21 bases between. CDR1 SEHNR and CDR2 FQNEAQ come from the germline V gene (reference sequence). CDR3 nucleotides: TGTGCCAGCAGCCCCCCCGTCGGGCACCGAATCGGCTACACCTTC. Encoded protein: CASSPPVGHRIGYTF. The full variable domain, with the rest looked up from reference TRBV7-9 and TRBJ1-2, is DTGVSQNPRHKITKRGQNVTFRCDPISEHNRLYWYRQTLGQGPEFLTYFQNEAQLEKSRLLSDRFSAERPKGSFSTLEIQRTEQGDSAMYLCASSPPVGHRIGYTFGSGTRLTVV.

The V call is TRBV6-2 or TRBV6-3, the J call TRBJ2-7; D is uncertain. Germline V gives CDR1 MNHEY, CDR2 SVGEGT. V lost 6 bases, J lost 2 bases, and 20 bases lay in between. The length of the CDR3 is 16 residues. CDR3 sequence (DNA): TGTGCCAGCAGCCCGTCGAGGCTCCTACCCACCTACGAGCAGTACTTC. Its translation is CASSPSRLLPTYEQYF.

This clonotype has only a few counts. V is TRBV27 and J is TRBJ2-7; possible D gene TRBD1, 5 bases. With the DNA end fitting TRBJ2-5 better, the J assignment may be wrong. Germline lookup yields CDR1 MNHEY and CDR2 SMNVEV (reference sequence). The CDR3 runs to 14 residues. CDR3 DNA: TGTGCCAGCAGTTCCCCAGGGCTTTGGGAGACCCAGTACTTC. Translating it yields CASSSPGLWETQYF.

The chain has TRBV16 and TRBJ1-4, with D tentatively TRBD1 (6 bases). CDR3 size: 15 residues. CDR1 is KGHSY and CDR2 is FQNENV in the germline V gene. V was shortened by 4 bases and J by 0 bases, with 9 bases between the two germline ends. CDR3 in amino acids: CASSPNRATNEKLFF. DNA of the CDR3: TGTGCCAGCAGCCCGAACAGGGCAACTAATGAAAAACTGTTTTTT.

This clonotype was seen a few times. J is TRBJ2-7 and V is TRBV20-1; TRBD1 aligns across 7 bases. This CDR3 contains 14 residues. The V and J ends lost 3 bases and 2 bases, in that order; junction bases with no gene match: 7. Germline V lookup: CDR1 DFQATT, CDR2 SNEGSKA (reference sequence). This CDR3 reads CSASKDRATYEQYF. The CDR3 DNA reads as TGCAGTGCTAGCAAAGACAGGGCCACCTACGAGCAGTACTTC.

The genes are TRBV7-2 and TRBJ2-3; D gene uncertain. V was trimmed by 2 bases and J by 2 bases, leaving 8 bases between them. Germline loops: CDR1 SGHTA, CDR2 FQGNSA. The CDR3 spans 14 residues. This CDR3 is CASSLSAVTDTQYF. The CDR3 DNA is TGTGCCAGCAGCTTATCGGCAGTCACAGATACGCAGTATTTT.

V gene TRBV3-1 combines with J gene TRBJ2-7, with 7 positions matching TRBD1. With 2 bases clipped from V and 3 bases from J, the junction kept 4 bases outside the gene matches. The CDR3 contains 14 residues. CDR1 is LGHDT, CDR2 YNNKEL, per germline (reference sequence). Here the CDR3 DNA reads TGTGCCAGCAGCCAACCCTACAGGGGCTACGAGCAGTACTTC. It specifies CASSQPYRGYEQYF.

In nucleotides, the CDR3 is TGTGCCATCCGGGGCACGGGTCTGCATGAGCAGTACTTC. It translates to CAIRGTGLHEQYF. This chain uses TRBV24-1 with TRBJ2-7, with D tentatively TRBD1 or TRBD2 (5 bases each). V was clipped by 11 bases and J by 7 bases, with 20 bases between them. Germline-derived CDR1 and CDR2 are KGHDR and SFDVKD. The CDR3 covers 13 residues.